The 32 T cell receptor beta chains reported below all come from one sample, sequenced in a study of Tregs in tolerant kidney transplant recipients. Libraries were prepared by immunoSEQ multiplex PCR; TCRdb keeps only in-frame clonotypes and omits some of them. The sample carries 85,000 to 100,000 clones, 93% recorded once. The material was CD4+ T cells from blood, obtained before the transplant. These receptors came from a human donor who received a combined kidney and bone marrow transplant.

The rearrangement joins TRBV27 to TRBJ1-1; TRBD1 matches at 9 bases. The CDR3 is 15 amino acids. The ends lost 5 bases at V and 5 bases at J; junction bases unmatched: 9. Germline V lookup: CDR1 MNHEY, CDR2 SMNVEV (reference sequence). CDR3 protein: CASSPSDRGRTEAFF. In DNA form, the CDR3 reads TGTGCCAGCAGTCCTAGCGACAGGGGGAGGACTGAAGCTTTCTTT.

The chain combines TRBV18 with TRBJ2-7; the D gene is possibly TRBD2 (6 bases). This CDR3 comprises 14 residues. Trimming left V 3 bases short and J 2 bases short, with 11 bases between. The germline gives CDR1 KGHSH, CDR2 LQKENI. CDR3 loop: CASSPGREPYEQYF. CDR3 nucleotide sequence: TGTGCCAGCTCACCGGGGCGGGAACCCTACGAGCAGTACTTC. The full variable domain, completed using reference TRBV18 and TRBJ2-7, is NAGVMQNPRHLVRRRGQEARLRCSPMKGHSHVYWYRQLPEEGLKFMVYLQKENIIDESGMPKERFSAEFPKEGPSILRIQQVVRGDSAAYFCASSPGREPYEQYFGPGTRLTVT.

The chain carries TRBV6-5 and TRBJ2-3; no definite D call. This CDR3 contains 14 residues. Looked up from germline, CDR1 is MNHEY and CDR2 is SVGAGI. V lost 2 bases and J lost 0, with 6 bases in between. The CDR3 is CASSYILSTDTQYF. DNA for the CDR3: TGTGCCAGCAGTTACATCCTCAGCACAGATACGCAGTATTTT.

The V call is TRBV11-2, the J call TRBJ2-5; 9 nucleotides match TRBD1. The CDR3 contains 15 residues. Looked up from germline, CDR1 is SGHAT and CDR2 is FQNNGV. The V and J ends lost 4 bases and 2 bases, in that order; junction bases with no gene match: 5. CDR3 in amino acids: CASSSGTGIQETQYF. In DNA, the CDR3 is TGTGCCAGCAGCTCTGGGACAGGGATTCAAGAGACCCAGTACTTC. The complete variable domain, with remaining parts taken from reference TRBV11-2 and TRBJ2-5, reads EAGVAQSPRYKIIEKRQSVAFWCNPISGHATLYWYQQILGQGPKLLIQFQNNGVVDDSQLPKDRFSAERLKGVDSTLKIQPAKLEDSAVYLCASSSGTGIQETQYFGPGTRLLVL.

This clone has just one count. CDR3 sequence: CASKAYRGRELFF. In DNA form, the CDR3 reads TGTGCCAGTAAAGCATACAGAGGGCGGGAGCTGTTTTTT. The rearrangement uses TRBV19 and TRBJ2-2; D possibly corresponds to TRBD2 (5 bases). Germline lookup yields CDR1 LNHDA and CDR2 SQIVND (reference sequence). The CDR3 runs to 13 residues. V was trimmed by 7 bases and J by 9 bases, leaving 15 bases between them.

Turning to this clone: A read error may produce the germline difference seen at one junction end. J is TRBJ2-5 and V is TRBV5-1; 8 bases agree with TRBD2. The germline gives CDR1 SGHRS, CDR2 YFSETQ. The CDR3 runs to 16 residues. CDR3: CASSIGLALMLEAQYF. The CDR3 DNA reads TGCGCCAGCAGCATAGGACTAGCCCTAATGCTAGAGGCCCAGTACTTC. Combining the CDR3 with reference TRBV5-1 and TRBJ2-5 gives the whole variable domain KAGVTQTPRYLIKTRGQQVTLSCSPISGHRSVSWYQQTPGQGLQFLFEYFSETQRNKGNFPGRFSGRQFSNSRSEMNVSTLELGDSALYLCASSIGLALMLEAQYFGPGTRLLVL.

This sequence joins TRBV28 and TRBJ2-1, with 15 bases fitting TRBD2. Germline loops: CDR1 MDHEN, CDR2 SYDVKM. The trim removed 5 bases at V and 10 bases at J, leaving 3 bases unmatched. This CDR3 has 14 residues. Here the CDR3 DNA reads TGTGCCAGCAGTGAGGGACTAGCGGGGGGAGAGCAGTTCTTC. Encoded protein: CASSEGLAGGEQFF.

The chain has TRBV4-2 and TRBJ2-7; the match to TRBD1 covers 11 bases. Germline assignment: CDR1 LGHNA and CDR2 YNFKEQ. The CDR3 runs to 14 residues. Germline trimming cut 5 bases from V and 6 bases from J; bases unmatched to any gene: 6. The CDR3 here is CASSAPDRGPEQYF. CDR3 nucleotide sequence: TGTGCCAGCAGCGCCCCGGACAGGGGGCCCGAGCAGTACTTC.

The rearrangement joins TRBV12-5 to TRBJ2-3; 10 bases are a match to TRBD2. The CDR3 runs 16 residues. Germline trimming cut 2 bases from V and 2 bases from J; bases unmatched to any gene: 4. The germline CDR1 and CDR2 sequences are LGHNT and FRNRAP. CDR3 sequence reads: CASGLRTSGNTDTQYF. The DNA for the CDR3 is TGTGCTAGTGGTTTGAGGACTAGCGGAAACACAGATACGCAGTATTTT.

This clone was seen only once. The CDR3 DNA follows: TGTGCCCGGGGGGGCACAGATACGCAGTATTTT. The encoded protein is CARGGTDTQYF. This rearrangement joins TRBV30 to TRBJ2-3; 7 bases are shared with TRBD2. CDR3 length equals 11 residues. The V gene end was trimmed by 8 bases and the J gene end by 1 base; junction bases not matched to a gene: 0. The germline V gene has CDR1 GTSNPN and CDR2 SVGIG (reference sequence). The entire variable domain, with the rest obtained from reference TRBV30 and TRBJ2-3, is as follows: SQTIHQWPATLVQPVGSPLSLECTVEGTSNPNLYWYRQAAGRGLQLLFYSVGIGQISSEVPQNLSASRPQDRQFILSSKKLLLSDSGFYLCARGGTDTQYFGPGTRLTVL.

The rearrangement uses TRBV14 and TRBJ2-3, with D unresolved. Per germline, CDR1 SGHDN and CDR2 FVKESK. V was trimmed by 3 bases and J by 4 bases, leaving 14 bases between them. This CDR3 is 15 amino acids long. The chain's CDR3 is CASSHRRSVADTQYF. Here the CDR3 DNA reads TGTGCCAGCAGCCATCGTCGTTCAGTGGCAGATACGCAGTATTTT.

The V and J genes are TRBV7-9 and TRBJ2-7; possible D gene TRBD1, 5 bases. Germline V gene data show CDR1 as SEHNR and CDR2 as FQNEAQ (reference sequence). This CDR3 comprises 14 residues. V was shortened by 3 bases and J by 2 bases, with 11 bases between the two germline ends. The CDR3 DNA reads TGTGCCAGCAGCTTCTCTTCCAGGGCCTACGAGCAGTACTTC. Protein product: CASSFSSRAYEQYF.

The V gene is TRBV19, the J gene TRBJ2-3; 14 nucleotides line up with TRBD2. The J segment lost 1 base and the V segment lost 2 bases, leaving 8 bases of the junction unmatched. Per germline, CDR1 LNHDA and CDR2 SQIVND (reference sequence). The CDR3 is 19 amino acids. CDR3: CASSIKMGLAGVGTDTQYF. The CDR3, as DNA: TGTGCCAGTAGTATAAAAATGGGACTAGCGGGAGTTGGCACAGATACGCAGTATTTT. The entire variable domain, with the rest obtained from reference TRBV19 and TRBJ2-3, is as follows: DGGITQSPKYLFRKEGQNVTLSCEQNLNHDAMYWYRQDPGQGLRLIYYSQIVNDFQKGDIAEGYSVSREKKESFPLTVTSAQKNPTAFYLCASSIKMGLAGVGTDTQYFGPGTRLTVL.

The rearrangement uses TRBV4-1 and TRBJ2-7; 12 bases align to TRBD2. V was pared by 4 bases and J by 3 bases, with 4 bases of the junction left unmatched. Germline assignment: CDR1 MGHRA and CDR2 YSYEKL. The length of the CDR3 is 15 residues. CDR3 sequence reads: CASSLGTSGYYEQYF. The DNA for the CDR3 is TGCGCCAGCAGCCTAGGGACTAGCGGGTACTACGAGCAGTACTTC.

Notes on this clone: An end of the junction does not agree with germline; a read error may underlie this. V gene TRBV4-1 combines with J gene TRBJ2-5; possibly TRBD2 for D (5 bases). Germline V gene data show CDR1 as MGHRA and CDR2 as YSYEKL. This CDR3 has 15 residues. The chain's CDR3 is CATSRRHSGQETQYF. In nucleotides, the CDR3 is TGCGCCACCAGCCGTAGACATTCGGGGCAAGAGACCCAGTACTTC.

The rearrangement uses TRBV27 and TRBJ2-7; TRBD1 might be the D (5 bases). Trimming removed 3 bases from V and 2 bases from J, with 8 bases in between. Germline V gene data show CDR1 as MNHEY and CDR2 as SMNVEV (reference sequence). The CDR3 consists of 13 residues. This chain's CDR3 is CASSFLGPYEQYF. CDR3 nucleotides: TGTGCCAGCAGTTTCCTGGGGCCCTACGAGCAGTACTTC.

This rearrangement joins TRBV7-2 to TRBJ1-3; 10 bases match TRBD1. Germline loops: CDR1 SGHTA, CDR2 FQGNSA. The CDR3 extends over 16 amino acids. V lost 3 bases, J lost 1 base, and 3 bases stayed unmatched. The CDR3, as DNA: TGTGCCAGCAGCTTGGGGACAGGGGCGTCTGGAAACACCATATATTTT. Translated: CASSLGTGASGNTIYF.

V gene TRBV5-4 combines with J gene TRBJ2-7; 10 nucleotides align to TRBD2. V trimming: 1 base; J trimming: 7 bases; junction bases outside the gene matches: 8. From germline, CDR1 is SGHNT and CDR2 YYREEE (reference sequence). The CDR3 contains 15 residues. CDR3 protein: CASSLWASGSREQYF. The CDR3 nucleotides read TGTGCCAGCAGCTTGTGGGCTAGCGGGAGCCGGGAGCAGTACTTC.

About this clone: This likely comes from a read error, as the CDR3 has no conserved phenylalanine or tryptophan at its end. The DNA is left out, because the CDR3 cannot be placed on it with certainty; the CDR3 is given as TCRdb lists it. V and J are TRBV5-6 and TRBJ1-1; the table assigns TRBD1, which was not confirmed against the DNA. Germline V CDR1 and CDR2: SGHDT, YYEEEE. Ends included, the CDR3 has 13 residues. The CDR3 loop is CASSTGRDRGRSD.

DNA for the CDR3: TGTGCCTGGAGCAGGGCCCAGGGGAATTCACCCCTCCACTTT. Amino acids: CAWSRAQGNSPLHF. The chain combines TRBV30 with TRBJ1-6, with a tentative D call TRBD1 (6 bases). This CDR3 is built from 14 residues. V was clipped by 3 bases and J by 7 bases, with 13 bases between them. The germline gives CDR1 GTSNPN, CDR2 SVGIG (reference sequence).

The chain uses TRBV30 and TRBJ2-5; D not certain. CDR1 and CDR2 from the germline V gene are GTSNPN and SVGIG (reference sequence). With 1 base removed from V and 5 bases from J, the gap between germline ends came to 11 bases. The CDR3 length is 13 residues. In nucleotides, the CDR3 is TGTGCCTGGAGTGCGGCACTCGGGGAGACCCAGTACTTC. It specifies CAWSAALGETQYF.

V usage is TRBV6-1 and J usage is TRBJ2-7; maybe TRBD1 (5 bases). V shed 2 bases and J shed 3 bases, with 5 bases lying between them. The CDR3 is made up of 12 amino acids. Germline V gives CDR1 MNHNS, CDR2 SASEGT. As DNA, the CDR3 is TGTGCCAGCAGTGAAACAGGCTACGAGCAGTACTTC. This translates into CASSETGYEQYF.

V is TRBV4-1 and J is TRBJ2-7; TRBD2 aligns across 7 bases. The CDR3 covers 15 residues. Germline CDR1 is MGHRA and CDR2 is YSYEKL. The J segment lost 3 bases and the V segment lost 3 bases, leaving 8 bases of the junction unmatched. The DNA of the CDR3 is TGCGCCAGCAGCCAGGGGCTAGCGGTGTACTACGAGCAGTACTTC. Translation gives CASSQGLAVYYEQYF.

V usage is TRBV4-3 and J usage is TRBJ2-1; D is unresolved. Germline V lookup: CDR1 LGHNA, CDR2 YSLEER. V was cut by 5 bases and J by 3 bases, with 5 bases left in between. The CDR3 covers 12 residues. The CDR3 sequence: CASSSLYNEQFF. CDR3 nucleotides: TGCGCCAGCAGCTCCCTCTACAATGAGCAGTTCTTC.

This chain connects TRBV9 to TRBJ2-4; D might be TRBD1 (6 bases). The V end was cut by 7 bases, the J end by 7 bases, with 18 bases between. CDR3 length: 14 residues. CDR1 and CDR2 from the germline V gene are SGDLS and YYNGEE. The CDR3 bases are TGTGCCAGCTCGCAAGGCAGGGGCGGGAACATTCAGTACTTC. Translated, it gives CASSQGRGGNIQYF.

This sequence joins TRBV6-6 and TRBJ2-2, with 7 bases fitting TRBD1. Trimming removed 6 bases from V and 1 base from J; junction bases left unmatched: 5. Germline V gene sequence: CDR1 MNHNY, CDR2 SVGAGI (reference sequence). The CDR3 sequence is 15 residues long. The CDR3 DNA sequence: TGTGCCAGCAGCCACAGGGACAGGAACACCGGGGAGCTGTTTTTT. This codes for CASSHRDRNTGELFF.

The chain joins TRBV6-5 to TRBJ2-3; TRBD1 might be the D (5 bases). The CDR3 covers 15 residues. The germline V and J ends were trimmed by 6 bases and 0 bases, with 13 bases remaining between them. Germline loops: CDR1 MNHEY, CDR2 SVGAGI. DNA of the CDR3: TGTGCCAGCAGCCCCTCAGGGTATAGCACAGATACGCAGTATTTT. Translating gives CASSPSGYSTDTQYF.

J is TRBJ2-7 and V is TRBV7-2; maybe TRBD2 (6 bases). The CDR3 consists of 13 residues. The V gene lost 5 bases and the J gene lost 6 bases, with 14 bases spanning the gap. Germline CDR1 reads SGHTA; CDR2 reads FQGNSA. DNA for the CDR3: TGTGCCAGCAGCCAGGCGCAGGAGGGCGAGCAGTACTTC. Translation gives CASSQAQEGEQYF.

J is TRBJ1-4 and V is TRBV5-6, with D tentatively TRBD1 (5 bases). The CDR3 is 15 residues long. The germline V and J ends were trimmed by 1 base and 4 bases, with 11 bases remaining between them. Per the germline V gene, CDR1 is SGHDT and CDR2 is YYEEEE. The CDR3 sequence: CASSLIGVGNEKLFF. DNA for the CDR3: TGTGCCAGCAGCTTGATAGGGGTTGGTAATGAAAAACTGTTTTTT. The variable domain in full, with the rest retrieved from reference TRBV5-6 and TRBJ1-4, is DAGVTQSPTHLIKTRGQQVTLRCSPKSGHDTVSWYQQALGQGPQFIFQYYEEEERQRGNFPDRFSGHQFPNYSSELNVNALLLGDSALYLCASSLIGVGNEKLFFGSGTQLSVL.

J is TRBJ1-2 and V is TRBV7-2, with 7 nucleotides matching TRBD1. This CDR3 contains 15 residues. Germline V gene data show CDR1 as SGHTA and CDR2 as FQGNSA. V gave up 2 bases and J gave up 9 bases; unmatched junction bases: 12. DNA for the CDR3: TGTGCCAGCAGCTTAATCGAGGGGGCGCGGGTTAGCTACACCTTC. It encodes CASSLIEGARVSYTF.

CDR3 nucleotide sequence: TGCAGTGCTAGTCGAGGTTACGAGCAGTACTTC. It codes for CSASRGYEQYF. The rearrangement uses TRBV20-1 and TRBJ2-7; D uncertain. Germline lookup yields CDR1 DFQATT and CDR2 SNEGSKA (reference sequence). V lost 3 bases and J lost 4, with 7 bases in between. This CDR3 region has 11 residues.

CDR3 residues: CASSLNRDSEAFF. CDR3 sequence (DNA): TGTGCCAGCAGCTTAAACCGCGACAGTGAAGCTTTCTTT. This chain joins TRBV7-7 and TRBJ1-1; tentatively, D is TRBD1 (5 bases). This CDR3 region has 13 residues. CDR1 is SSHAT and CDR2 is FNYEAQ in the germline V gene (reference sequence). Trimming left V 2 bases short and J 7 bases short, with 11 bases between.